This T cell receptor (beta chain) came from a study of cytomegalovirus exposure and HLA in healthy donors. Germline CDR1 reads KGHSH; CDR2 reads LQKENI. This CDR3 comprises 17 residues. With V trimmed by 3 bases and J by 4 bases, 10 bases remained unmatched. Study-level results: Rarity marked most TCR sequences, yet some public TCRs occurred in many donors.

To note about this clone: What it binds is not known.

Clones were read by immunoSEQ multiplex PCR, and TCRdb kept only the in-frame ones, dropping some. Found here are some 67,000 clones, approximately 94% of them singletons; the top ten hold 1%. The chain recombines TRBV18 with TRBJ2-1; TRBD2 agrees at 9 bases. This sequence originates from a woman aged 18-30 years in good health and CMV-seronegative. The sample taken for sequencing was PBMCs. The CDR3 here is CASSPVASGINYNEQFF. The CDR3 DNA reads as TGTGCCAGCTCACCTGTGGCTAGCGGGATTAATTACAATGAGCAGTTCTTC.